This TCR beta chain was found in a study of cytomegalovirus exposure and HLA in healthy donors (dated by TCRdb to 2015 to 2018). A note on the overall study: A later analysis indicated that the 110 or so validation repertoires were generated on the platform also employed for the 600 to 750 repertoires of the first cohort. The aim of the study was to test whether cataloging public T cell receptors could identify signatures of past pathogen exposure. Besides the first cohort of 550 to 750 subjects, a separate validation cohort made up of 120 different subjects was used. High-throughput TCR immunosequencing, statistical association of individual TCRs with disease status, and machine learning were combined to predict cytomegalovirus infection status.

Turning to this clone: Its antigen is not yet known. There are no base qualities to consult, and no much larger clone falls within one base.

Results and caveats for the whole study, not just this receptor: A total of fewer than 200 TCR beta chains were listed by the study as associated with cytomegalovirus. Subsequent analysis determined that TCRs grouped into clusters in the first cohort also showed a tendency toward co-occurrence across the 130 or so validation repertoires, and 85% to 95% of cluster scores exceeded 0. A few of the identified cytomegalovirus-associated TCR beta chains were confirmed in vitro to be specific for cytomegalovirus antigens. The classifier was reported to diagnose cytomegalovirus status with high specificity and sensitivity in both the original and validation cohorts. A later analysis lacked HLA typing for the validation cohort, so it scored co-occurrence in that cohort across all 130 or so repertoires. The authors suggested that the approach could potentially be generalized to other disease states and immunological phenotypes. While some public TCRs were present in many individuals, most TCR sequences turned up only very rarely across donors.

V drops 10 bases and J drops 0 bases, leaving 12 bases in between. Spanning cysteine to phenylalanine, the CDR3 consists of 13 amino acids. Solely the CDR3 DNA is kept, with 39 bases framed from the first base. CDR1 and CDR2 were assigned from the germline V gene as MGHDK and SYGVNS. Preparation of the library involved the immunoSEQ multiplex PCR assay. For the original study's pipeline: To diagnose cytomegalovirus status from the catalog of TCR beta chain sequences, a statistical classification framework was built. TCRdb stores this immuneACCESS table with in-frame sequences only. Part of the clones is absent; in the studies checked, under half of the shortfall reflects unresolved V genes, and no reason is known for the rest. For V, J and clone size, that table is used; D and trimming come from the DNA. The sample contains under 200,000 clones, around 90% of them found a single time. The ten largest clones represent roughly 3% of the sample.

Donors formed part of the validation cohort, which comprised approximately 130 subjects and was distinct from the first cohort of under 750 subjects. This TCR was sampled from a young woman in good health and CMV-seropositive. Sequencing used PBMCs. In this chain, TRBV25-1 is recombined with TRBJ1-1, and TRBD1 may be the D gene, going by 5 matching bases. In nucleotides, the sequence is TGTGCCACCTCCGCGGGGGTGAACACTGAAGCTTTCTTT. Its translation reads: CATSAGVNTEAFF.